This is a list of T cell receptor beta chains from one sample in a study of blood T cells in healthy people across ages. TCRdb itself ran the 5' RACE reads through MiXCR, one entry per CDR3 protein. The sample consists of around 1,800,000 distinct CDR3 sequences, around 40% of them appearing once. Specimen: blood. These receptor sequences come from a human donor in good health. CDR3s include the opening cysteine and the closing phenylalanine or tryptophan. A D gene is named only where the DNA matches it firmly. Rows may omit the clone size; those that give it use once, few, many or a size class.

CDR3 DNA	CDR3 protein	V gene	J gene	clone size	D gene
TGTGCCAGCAGCCAAGGTCACGAGGATGAGCAGTTCTTC	CASSQGHEDEQFF	TRBV3-1	TRBJ2-1	-	-
TGTGCCAGCAGCGGAGCGGTGCAGACTAATGAAAGACTGTTTTTT	CASSGAVQTNERLFF	TRBV7-2	TRBJ1-4	once	-
TGTGCCAGCGTACTAGCGGGGGTATACAATGAGCAGTTCTTC	CASVLAGVYNEQFF	TRBV7-9	TRBJ2-1	-	TRBD2
TGTGCCAGCAGCTCGGGCCGGGGGGGCCGGTTTTCGGAGACCCAGTACTTC	CASSSGRGGRFSETQYF	TRBV7-6	TRBJ2-5	few	TRBD2
TGTGCCAGCAGCCCGCGGGACAGCAGGGGAAGGACTGAAGCTTTCTTT	CASSPRDSRGRTEAFF	TRBV7-2	TRBJ1-1	-	TRBD1
TGTGCCCTAGGGGCGGGGGGGAAGGTTGAGCAGTTCTTC	CALGAGGKVEQFF	TRBV28	TRBJ2-1	-	TRBD2
TGTGCCAGCAGCCCCCGGGGAGGGGTTAATGAAAAACTGTTTTTT	CASSPRGGVNEKLFF	TRBV7-2	TRBJ1-4	few	-
TGTGCCAGCAGCTTAAGTCCCCGGACAGGGGGCAACAATGAGCAGTTCTTC	CASSLSPRTGGNNEQFF	TRBV7-2	TRBJ2-1	-	TRBD1
TGTGCCAGCTCACCGCGAGCGGGCGGGGCTACCTACGAGCAGTACTTC	CASSPRAGGATYEQYF	TRBV18	TRBJ2-7	-	-
TGCAGTGTTGGGGATTGGGAGACCCAGTACTTC	CSVGDWETQYF	TRBV20-1	TRBJ2-5	few	-
TGTGCCAGCAGCGTATCGGGTTACGAGCAGTACTTC	CASSVSGYEQYF	TRBV9	TRBJ2-7	few	-
TGTGCCAGCAGCGTAGACCCTAAGAACACTGAAGCTTTCTTT	CASSVDPKNTEAFF	TRBV9	TRBJ1-1	-	-
TGTGCCGCGGACAGGGTAGGGGGTGAGCAGTTCTTC	CAADRVGGEQFF	TRBV7-9	TRBJ2-1	-	TRBD1
TGCGCCAGCAGCCAAGATTGGGGTAGCAATCGGCCCCAGCATTTT	CASSQDWGSNRPQHF	TRBV4-3	TRBJ1-5	-	-
TGCGCCAGCAGCCAAGACACGGGACAGGGAGGCAACATTCAGTACTTC	CASSQDTGQGGNIQYF	TRBV4-3	TRBJ2-4	few	TRBD1
TGTGCCAGCAGCCCAAGTAGCGGGGAACAAGAGACCCAGTACTTC	CASSPSSGEQETQYF	TRBV7-3	TRBJ2-5	few	TRBD2
TGTGCCAGCAGCTCGCTTCGGGCTTGGGGCTACACCTTC	CASSSLRAWGYTF	TRBV7-2	TRBJ1-2	few	-
TGTGCCAGCAGTTTAGGGGGGGTCCCACCAGATACGCAGTATTTT	CASSLGGVPPDTQYF	TRBV27	TRBJ2-3	-	TRBD2
TGTACCAGCAGTCCGAACATTGTGGGGACGCTCGTCTACAATGAGCAGTTCTTC	CTSSPNIVGTLVYNEQFF	TRBV27	TRBJ2-1	-	-
TGTGCCAGCAGCTTGGATGGAGTCAGGGGAGATTATGGCTACACCTTC	CASSLDGVRGDYGYTF	TRBV5-5	TRBJ1-2	-	-
TGTGCCAGCAGCTGGGGACAGGGGGCCTATAATTCACCCCTCCACTTT	CASSWGQGAYNSPLHF	TRBV5-4	TRBJ1-6	-	TRBD1
TGCAGCGGGGGAGCGGGAAATGAAAAACTGTTTTTT	CSGGAGNEKLFF	TRBV29-1	TRBJ1-4	once	-
TGTGCCAGCAGCGTAACGGGGCAGAAGGGTACTGAAGCTTTCTTT	CASSVTGQKGTEAFF	TRBV9	TRBJ1-1	-	-
TGCGCCAGCAGCCCGGAAGTAGCGGGGGGGTTCCCCACAGATACGCAGTATTTT	CASSPEVAGGFPTDTQYF	TRBV4-3	TRBJ2-3	-	TRBD2
TGTGCCAGCAGTTACCGGACAGGGTTCGACAATGAGCAGTTCTTC	CASSYRTGFDNEQFF	TRBV6-2/TRBV6-3	TRBJ2-1	-	TRBD1
TGCAGTGCTAGATCCCCTAGACTAGCGGGGAGCACAGATACGCAGTATTTT	CSARSPRLAGSTDTQYF	TRBV20-1	TRBJ2-3	-	TRBD2
TGCGCCAGCAGCAGCGGACTAGCGGGGGAGGGGGACATTCAGTACTTC	CASSSGLAGEGDIQYF	TRBV5-1	TRBJ2-4	few	TRBD2
TGCGCCAGCAGTGAGTCTGCGGGGGTCGAGCAGTACTTC	CASSESAGVEQYF	TRBV10-2	TRBJ2-7	few	TRBD2
TGTGCCAGCAGCTTCTCCGCCAAAGGGGGCGTTGAGCAGTTCTTC	CASSFSAKGGVEQFF	TRBV12-3/TRBV12-4	TRBJ2-1	-	TRBD1
TGTGCCAGCAGCCCCACTAGCGGGAGTGGCGAGCAGTACTTC	CASSPTSGSGEQYF	TRBV3-1	TRBJ2-7	-	TRBD2
TGTGCTAGCACCGACCCTAGCGGGGGACACTACGAGCAGTACTTC	CASTDPSGGHYEQYF	TRBV6-2/TRBV6-3	TRBJ2-7	-	TRBD2
TGCAGTGCTAGAGCCTTTTCTGGGGCCAACGTCCTGACTTTC	CSARAFSGANVLTF	TRBV20-1	TRBJ2-6	few	-
TGCAGTGCCCCCGGGGATAGCGGAACGTACCAAGAGACCCAGTACTTC	CSAPGDSGTYQETQYF	TRBV20-1	TRBJ2-5	-	-
TGTGCCAGCAGTGAGCCTAGCGGGGCACCAAGCATTCAGTACTTC	CASSEPSGAPSIQYF	TRBV2	TRBJ2-4	-	TRBD2
TGCAGTGCCCCGCAGGTCACAGATACGCAGTATTTT	CSAPQVTDTQYF	TRBV20-1	TRBJ2-3	-	-